This passage covers 21 T cell receptor beta chains from one sample sequenced in a study of blood T cell repertoires in COVID-19. Generated by immunoSEQ multiplex PCR, the TCRdb table keeps only in-frame clones and is missing some. The sample lists some 210,000 clones, 80% seen once, with approximately 4.3% in the top ten. Sequenced: PBMCs or T cells enriched from blood (not recorded which). The receptors shown here come from a man aged 30 to 45 with acute COVID-19.

The chain uses TRBV19 and TRBJ1-1; tentatively, D is TRBD1 (5 bases). Trimming took off 3 bases at V and 5 bases at J, with 13 bases between the two ends. Germline loops: CDR1 LNHDA, CDR2 SQIVND (reference sequence). This CDR3 has 14 residues. The CDR3 loop is CASSIQGKGTEAFF. DNA of the CDR3: TGTGCCAGTAGTATTCAGGGTAAAGGAACTGAAGCTTTCTTT.

This clone is a singleton in its sample. The genes are TRBV5-5 and TRBJ2-3; 14 bases are shared with TRBD2. Germline CDR1 reads SGHKS; CDR2 reads YYEKEE (reference sequence). This CDR3 has 17 amino acids. The trim removed 2 bases at V and 2 bases at J, leaving 4 bases unmatched. This CDR3 reads CASSFRLAGGNTDTQYF. The CDR3, as DNA: TGTGCCAGCAGCTTCCGACTAGCGGGGGGGAACACAGATACGCAGTATTTT.

J is TRBJ2-5 and V is TRBV19; D gene unclear. CDR3 size: 12 residues. Trimming took off 2 bases at V and 4 bases at J, with 5 bases between the two ends. The germline CDR1 and CDR2 sequences are LNHDA and SQIVND (reference sequence). CDR3: CASSISGETQYF. CDR3 DNA sequence: TGTGCCAGTAGTATATCCGGAGAGACCCAGTACTTC.

A few counts support this clone. The V and J genes are TRBV3-1 (or the pseudogene TRBV3-2) and TRBJ2-7; TRBD1 matches at 10 bases. The CDR3 has 13 residues. After removal of 3 bases from V and 11 bases from J, the junction contained 7 bases not matched to a gene. Germline lookup yields CDR1 LGHDT and CDR2 YNNKEL (reference sequence). CDR3 sequence reads: CASSHETGGMEYF. The CDR3 nucleotides are TGTGCCAGCAGCCATGAGACAGGGGGCATGGAGTACTTC.

Remarks on this clone: Other DNA sequences within the sample encode an identical CDR3. This chain links TRBV2 with TRBJ1-1; 8 bases fit TRBD1. The CDR3 loop spans 15 amino acids. The germline V gene encodes CDR1 SNHLY and CDR2 FYNNEI. V gave up 5 bases and J gave up 4 bases; unmatched junction bases: 9. The CDR3 loop reads CASSRTTGGGTEAFF. The DNA for the CDR3 is TGTGCCAGCAGTCGAACTACAGGGGGGGGCACTGAAGCTTTCTTT.

This chain uses TRBV29-1 with TRBJ2-3; 9 bases align to TRBD2. Germline assignment: CDR1 SQVTM and CDR2 ANQGSEA. The CDR3 totals 14 residues. With 5 bases clipped from V and 0 bases from J, the junction kept 3 bases outside the gene matches. CDR3: CSVRLAVSTDTQYF. The CDR3 nucleotides read TGCAGCGTTCGACTAGCGGTGAGCACAGATACGCAGTATTTT.

The chain links TRBV9 to TRBJ2-5; 7 bases match TRBD2. The CDR3 has 15 amino acids. Germline assignment: CDR1 SGDLS and CDR2 YYNGEE. V shed 3 bases and J 5 bases; nucleotides not matched to a gene: 10. CDR3 amino acids: CASSEDSTSWETQYF. Written as DNA, the CDR3 is TGTGCCAGCAGCGAAGATTCGACTAGCTGGGAGACCCAGTACTTC.

On this clone: This specimen includes other DNA sequences encoding the same CDR3. CDR3: CASSPGGGNTEAFF. The CDR3 nucleotides are TGCGCCAGCAGCCCTGGGGGAGGGAACACTGAAGCTTTCTTT. This chain uses TRBV5-1 with TRBJ1-1; D is possibly TRBD1 (5 bases). V was shortened by 4 bases and J by 1 base, with 11 bases between the two germline ends. The CDR3 has 14 residues. Germline CDR1 is SGHRS and CDR2 is YFSETQ.

The V and J genes are TRBV18 and TRBJ2-7; weak D call: TRBD2 (5 bases). This CDR3 contains 14 residues. Germline V CDR1 and CDR2: KGHSH, LQKENI. The V gene lost 3 bases and the J gene lost 7 bases, with 16 bases spanning the gap. CDR3 DNA sequence: TGTGCCAGCTCACCGGGAGCCGCGCTAAGGGAGCAGTACTTC. It translates to CASSPGAALREQYF.

J is TRBJ1-4 and V is TRBV9, with D perhaps TRBD1 (6 bases). The CDR3 runs 15 residues. CDR1 and CDR2 (germline): SGDLS, YYNGEE. V gave up 4 bases and J gave up 6 bases, with 16 bases separating them. The CDR3 DNA is TGTGCCAGCAGCCCCTGGGAGGGGGGTTATGAAAAACTGTTTTTT. Encoded protein: CASSPWEGGYEKLFF.

The chain recombines TRBV4-1 with TRBJ1-2, with 10 bases that match TRBD1. The CDR3 length is 15 residues. The J segment lost 4 bases and the V segment lost 0 bases, leaving 2 bases of the junction unmatched. CDR1 and CDR2 from the germline V gene are MGHRA and YSYEKL. Here the CDR3 DNA reads TGCGCCAGCAGCCAAGAGTGGACAGGGGGCTATGGCTACACCTTC. Translated: CASSQEWTGGYGYTF.

This clone was detected a few times. The rearrangement joins TRBV6-5 to TRBJ2-1, with TRBD2 identical over 8 bases. With V trimmed by 8 bases and J by 2 bases, 8 bases remained unmatched. The CDR3 sequence is 15 residues long. CDR1 and CDR2 (germline): MNHEY, SVGAGI. CDR3 DNA: TGTGCCAGCCGGCCGGGGGGGTTACCCTACAATGAGCAGTTCTTC. Translated, it gives CASRPGGLPYNEQFF.

This chain uses TRBV2 with TRBJ2-2; 15 bases are shared with TRBD2. The CDR3 length is 17 residues. Germline V lookup: CDR1 SNHLY, CDR2 FYNNEI. With 6 bases clipped from V and 1 base from J, the junction kept 3 bases outside the gene matches. The CDR3 region has the DNA TGTGCCAGCAGGGGACTAGCGGGGGGAATGAACACCGGGGAGCTGTTTTTT. Amino acids: CASRGLAGGMNTGELFF.

The chain employs TRBV12-3 or TRBV12-4 and TRBJ1-5; D gene ambiguous. V lost 1 base and J lost 10, with 8 bases in between. The CDR3 covers 12 residues. CDR3 nucleotide sequence: TGTGCCAGCAGTTTAGGTAGATATCCCCAGCATTTT. It codes for CASSLGRYPQHF.

The genes are TRBV7-6 and TRBJ1-5; D uncertain. V lost 0 bases to trimming and J lost 2 bases, with 8 bases between them. CDR1 and CDR2 (germline): SGHVS, FNYEAQ. The length of the CDR3 is 15 residues. The CDR3 loop is CASSLASAGNQPQHF. The CDR3, as DNA: TGTGCCAGCAGCTTAGCGTCTGCAGGCAATCAGCCCCAGCATTTT.

The chain joins TRBV4-1 to TRBJ1-1, with 7 bases lining up with TRBD1. Germline lookup yields CDR1 MGHRA and CDR2 YSYEKL. V was clipped by 1 base and J by 1 base; unmatched bases: 12. The length of the CDR3 is 18 residues. CDR3 sequence: CASSQARLNRGRNTEAFF. CDR3 DNA: TGCGCCAGCAGCCAAGCCAGACTAAACAGGGGACGGAACACTGAAGCTTTCTTT.

The rearrangement uses TRBV30 and TRBJ2-7, with TRBD1 identical over 10 bases. The CDR3 covers 12 residues. Germline-derived CDR1 and CDR2 are GTSNPN and SVGIG (reference sequence). J gave up 4 bases and V 7 bases, and 4 bases lay outside the gene matches. Here the CDR3 DNA reads TGTGCCTCGACAGGGGGCGGGTACGAGCAGTACTTC. Protein sequence: CASTGGGYEQYF.

The CDR3 region has the DNA TGTGCCAGCCTTAGGGGGGGCAGCGCAAAGTACTTC. Its translation: CASLRGGSAKYF. The rearrangement links TRBV6-5 to TRBJ2-7; the D gene is possibly TRBD2 (7 bases). CDR1 is MNHEY and CDR2 is SVGAGI in the germline V gene. The CDR3 loop spans 12 amino acids. The V end lost 8 bases, the J end lost 11 bases, and 19 bases lay between the germline ends.

The chain carries TRBV4-1 and TRBJ2-1; TRBD1 aligns across 10 bases. The germline gives CDR1 MGHRA, CDR2 YSYEKL. The V gene end was trimmed by 4 bases and the J gene end by 2 bases; junction bases not matched to a gene: 5. The CDR3 loop spans 16 amino acids. CDR3 sequence: CASSPVGTGAYNEQFF. The CDR3 DNA sequence: TGCGCCAGCAGCCCAGTAGGGACAGGGGCCTACAATGAGCAGTTCTTC.

The V and J genes are TRBV9 and TRBJ1-2; D possibly corresponds to TRBD1 (6 bases). This CDR3 has 14 amino acids. Germline V lookup: CDR1 SGDLS, CDR2 YYNGEE. Trimming took 3 bases from V and 5 from J, leaving 14 bases between them. The CDR3 sequence is CASSERGGLYGYTF. The CDR3 DNA is TGTGCCAGCAGCGAAAGGGGGGGTCTTTATGGCTACACCTTC.

Comments on this clone: An end of the junction differs from the germline gene, which may be a read error. The chain combines TRBV6-5 with TRBJ2-2; TRBD1 might be the D (5 bases). The CDR3 has 14 residues. In germline, CDR1 is MNHEY, CDR2 SVGAGI. CDR3 DNA sequence: TGCGCCACAGGTTGGGTAGGGAACACCGGGGAGCTGTTTTTT. It codes for CATGWVGNTGELFF.